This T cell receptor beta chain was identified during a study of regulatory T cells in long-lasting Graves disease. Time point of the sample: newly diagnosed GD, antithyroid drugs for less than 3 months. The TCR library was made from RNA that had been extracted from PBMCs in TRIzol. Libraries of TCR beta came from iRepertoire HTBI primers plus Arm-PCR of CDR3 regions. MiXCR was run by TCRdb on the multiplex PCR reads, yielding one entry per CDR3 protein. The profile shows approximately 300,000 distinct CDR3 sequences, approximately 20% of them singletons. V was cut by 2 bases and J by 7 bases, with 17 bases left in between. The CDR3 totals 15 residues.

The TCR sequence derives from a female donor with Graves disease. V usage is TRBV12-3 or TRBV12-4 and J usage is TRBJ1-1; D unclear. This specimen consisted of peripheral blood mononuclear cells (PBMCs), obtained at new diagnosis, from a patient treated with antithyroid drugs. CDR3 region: CASSLRRVSTFEAFF. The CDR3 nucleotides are TGTGCCAGCAGTTTAAGGCGGGTCTCCACTTTTGAAGCTTTCTTT.